One and the same sample provided the 22 T cell receptor beta chains below, sequenced in a study of shared clonotypes between healthy human individuals. The protocol was immunoSEQ multiplex PCR, while the TCRdb copy is restricted to in-frame clones and leaves out a portion. The repertoire holds about 530,000 clones, with less than 96% as singletons. Sequenced material: naive CD4+ T cells sorted from blood. Documented subset: CD45RA+ positively selected. These receptors were taken from a woman aged 25 to 39 in good health.

This clone was picked up one time. The rearrangement uses TRBV27 and TRBJ2-7; 7 nucleotides line up with TRBD2. In germline, CDR1 is MNHEY, CDR2 SMNVEV (reference sequence). The CDR3 loop spans 14 amino acids. Losses at the gene ends were 7 bases for V and 9 bases for J; bases not matched to a gene: 15. The CDR3 loop reads CASTPQAGLTRQYF. In nucleotides, the CDR3 is TGTGCCAGCACCCCCCAAGCGGGACTCACACGGCAGTACTTC.

The genes are TRBV21-1 and TRBJ1-2; TRBD1 is the table's D call, not checked against the DNA. TRBV21-1 counts as a pseudogene. CDR3 length: 14 amino acids. CDR3 nucleotide sequence: TGTGCCAAAATAAGACAGGGTTGTGCCTATGGCTACACCTTC. Translated, it gives CAKIRQGCAYGYTF.

The CDR3 coding sequence is TGTGCCAGCAGTGCCCCTGAGCGGGAGGGCTACGAGCAGTACTTC. This sequence encodes CASSAPEREGYEQYF. V gene TRBV6-5 combines with J gene TRBJ2-7, with 10 bases fitting TRBD2. The CDR3 covers 15 residues. Germline values: CDR1 MNHEY, CDR2 SVGAGI. Trimming removed 5 bases from V and 3 bases from J; junction bases left unmatched: 7.

The count of this clone is one. This rearrangement joins TRBV6-6 to TRBJ2-7; D not certain. The CDR3 sequence is 13 residues long. V lost 0 bases and J 7 bases, leaving 10 bases between the germline ends. Germline CDR1 reads MNHNY; CDR2 reads SVGAGI (reference sequence). The DNA of the CDR3 is TGTGCCAGCAGTTACTCGACCGCGCAGGAGCAGTACTTC. Translated, it gives CASSYSTAQEQYF.

This sequence joins TRBV10-3 and TRBJ1-1, with 8 bases lining up with TRBD1. The junction had 8 bases not matched to a gene; V was cut back by 0 bases and J by 2 bases. Germline lookup yields CDR1 ENHRY and CDR2 SYGVKD. This CDR3 spans 17 amino acids. CDR3 coding DNA: TGTGCCATCAGTGAGTCGTTAGGGACAGGAGACAACACTGAAGCTTTCTTT. Protein sequence: CAISESLGTGDNTEAFF.

The chain joins TRBV5-1 to TRBJ1-4, with a possible D match to TRBD1 (5 bases). This CDR3 comprises 14 residues. Trimming shortened V by 3 bases and J by 8 bases, and 14 bases separated the two germline ends. Germline V gene data show CDR1 as SGHRS and CDR2 as YFSETQ. CDR3: CASSSRDWGEKLFF. The CDR3 region has the DNA TGCGCCAGCAGCTCAAGGGACTGGGGGGAAAAACTGTTTTTT.

The chain combines TRBV5-1 with TRBJ2-2, with D maybe TRBD2 (5 bases). CDR3 length: 15 amino acids. The V gene lost 4 bases and the J gene lost 5 bases, with 15 bases spanning the gap. The germline V gene has CDR1 SGHRS and CDR2 YFSETQ. The CDR3 DNA follows: TGCGCCAGCAGCACCGAGGGCACTACAACCGGGGAGCTGTTTTTT. It specifies CASSTEGTTTGELFF.

The rearrangement links TRBV5-6 to TRBJ2-5; D may match TRBD1 or TRBD2 (5 bases each). The CDR3 has 17 amino acids. Looked up from germline, CDR1 is SGHDT and CDR2 is YYEEEE. Trimming removed 3 bases from V and 4 bases from J, with 22 bases in between. The CDR3 loop reads CASSSGWGKFLGETQYF. The CDR3 DNA reads as TGTGCCAGCAGCTCCGGTTGGGGGAAATTTTTGGGAGAGACCCAGTACTTC.

The V gene is TRBV6-4, the J gene TRBJ2-3, with 7 bases identical to TRBD1. CDR3 size: 15 residues. The ends lost 2 bases at V and 2 bases at J; junction bases unmatched: 4. The germline V gene encodes CDR1 MRHNA and CDR2 SNTAGT. CDR3 region: CASSDGQADTDTQYF. The DNA for the CDR3 is TGTGCCAGCAGTGACGGACAGGCGGACACAGATACGCAGTATTTT.

This sequence joins TRBV18 and TRBJ1-3; possibly TRBD1 for D (5 bases). V dropped 4 bases and J dropped 1 base, with 8 bases sitting between them. From germline, CDR1 is KGHSH and CDR2 LQKENI. The CDR3 is 14 amino acids. CDR3 in DNA: TGTGCCAGCTCACGAGGGGTTTCTGGAAACACCATATATTTT. Residues: CASSRGVSGNTIYF.

The chain employs TRBV11-2 and TRBJ2-1, with 9 positions matching TRBD2. The germline V gene encodes CDR1 SGHAT and CDR2 FQNNGV. The CDR3 is 16 amino acids. The trim removed 1 base at V and 10 bases at J, leaving 11 bases unmatched. The CDR3 region has the DNA TGTGCCAGCAGCTTAGCGGGGATAGCGGGAGCAGGGGAGCAGTTCTTC. Translating it yields CASSLAGIAGAGEQFF.

The rearrangement uses TRBV5-6 and TRBJ2-7; D is perhaps TRBD1 (6 bases). In germline, CDR1 is SGHDT, CDR2 YYEEEE. The CDR3 spans 13 residues. V was trimmed by 6 bases and J by 0 bases, leaving 10 bases between them. In nucleotides, the CDR3 is TGTGCCAGCACGGACAGAAACTCCTACGAGCAGTACTTC. This sequence encodes CASTDRNSYEQYF.

This chain connects TRBV6-1 to TRBJ1-1, with D unresolved. V was cut by 6 bases and J by 4 bases, with 18 bases left in between. The germline gives CDR1 MNHNS, CDR2 SASEGT. The CDR3 consists of 15 residues. The CDR3 sequence: CASRVTRTFGTEAFF. The CDR3 DNA sequence: TGTGCCAGCAGGGTTACTAGGACTTTTGGCACTGAAGCTTTCTTT.

The rearrangement uses TRBV16 and TRBJ1-3; 7 nucleotides match TRBD1. From germline, CDR1 is KGHSY and CDR2 FQNENV. The CDR3 totals 15 residues. Trimming cost V 2 bases and J 0 bases; bases outside gene matches: 1. CDR3 DNA sequence: TGTGCCAGCAGCCAAGGGGACAGCTCTGGAAACACCATATATTTT. It encodes CASSQGDSSGNTIYF.

The chain couples TRBV10-3 to TRBJ1-6; 7 nucleotides agree with TRBD1. The CDR3 runs 15 residues. The trim removed 6 bases at V and 2 bases at J, leaving 4 bases unmatched. Looked up from germline, CDR1 is ENHRY and CDR2 is SYGVKD. The CDR3 DNA reads as TGTGCCATCAGGGGACAGCTAACCTATAATTCACCCCTCCACTTT. It is translated as CAIRGQLTYNSPLHF.

This chain uses TRBV19 with TRBJ2-5; 11 positions match TRBD2. The J call is in doubt because the DNA end fits TRBJ2-7 better. Germline CDR1 reads LNHDA; CDR2 reads SQIVND (reference sequence). The length of the CDR3 is 14 residues. The CDR3 is CASSMGLADYEQYF. The CDR3 region has the DNA TGTGCCAGTAGTATGGGACTAGCGGACTACGAGCAGTACTTC.

The chain couples TRBV5-1 to TRBJ1-1; 10 positions match TRBD1. V trimming: 2 bases; J trimming: 5 bases; junction bases outside the gene matches: 12. CDR1 is SGHRS and CDR2 is YFSETQ in the germline V gene. The CDR3 runs 17 residues. The CDR3 DNA reads as TGCGCCAGCAGCTTAATAGTGACAGGGGGCGTGAGGACTGAAGCTTTCTTT. Amino acid sequence: CASSLIVTGGVRTEAFF.

The J gene is TRBJ2-1, the V gene TRBV5-1; TRBD2 might be the D (6 bases). The CDR3 is made up of 13 amino acids. The V gene lost 3 bases and the J gene lost 4 bases, with 8 bases spanning the gap. Germline V gene sequence: CDR1 SGHRS, CDR2 YFSETQ. This CDR3 reads CASSSGTYNEQFF. The CDR3 DNA sequence: TGCGCCAGCAGCTCCGGGACTTACAATGAGCAGTTCTTC. Based on the CDR3 plus reference TRBV5-1 and TRBJ2-1, the full variable domain is KAGVTQTPRYLIKTRGQQVTLSCSPISGHRSVSWYQQTPGQGLQFLFEYFSETQRNKGNFPGRFSGRQFSNSRSEMNVSTLELGDSALYLCASSSGTYNEQFFGPGTRLTVL.

A word on this clone: This sample also contains other DNA sequences that code for the same CDR3. J is TRBJ2-7 and V is TRBV28; D ambiguous. Trimming removed 3 bases from V and 3 bases from J, with 6 bases in between. The CDR3 totals 12 residues. Germline assignment: CDR1 MDHEN and CDR2 SYDVKM. Written as DNA, the CDR3 is TGTGCCAGCAGTTTGGGAAGCTACGAGCAGTACTTC. This sequence encodes CASSLGSYEQYF.

This clone showed up just once. This chain connects TRBV11-2 to TRBJ1-6, with a weak D call TRBD1 (6 bases). The CDR3 loop spans 14 amino acids. Germline assignment: CDR1 SGHAT and CDR2 FQNNGV. Trimming removed 3 bases at V and 7 bases at J, with 10 bases between. The CDR3 loop reads CASSFDRTNSPLHF. As DNA, the CDR3 is TGTGCCAGCAGCTTTGACAGGACCAATTCACCCCTCCACTTT.

This sequence joins TRBV18 and TRBJ1-2; 7 positions match TRBD1. CDR3 length: 16 residues. The V gene's germline CDR1 is KGHSH and CDR2 LQKENI. Trimming took 4 bases from V and 5 from J; bases not matched to a gene: 13. CDR3 protein: CASSRNGQVGSYGYTF. In nucleotides, the CDR3 is TGTGCCAGCTCACGAAATGGACAGGTGGGGTCTTATGGCTACACCTTC.

V gene TRBV27 combines with J gene TRBJ1-4, with 7 positions matching TRBD1. Trimming removed 10 bases from V and 1 base from J; junction bases left unmatched: 6. Per the germline V gene, CDR1 is MNHEY and CDR2 is SMNVEV (reference sequence). There are 14 residues in the CDR3. The CDR3 reads CATQRQGTNEKLFF. The CDR3 DNA reads TGTGCCACCCAAAGACAGGGAACTAATGAAAAACTGTTTTTT.